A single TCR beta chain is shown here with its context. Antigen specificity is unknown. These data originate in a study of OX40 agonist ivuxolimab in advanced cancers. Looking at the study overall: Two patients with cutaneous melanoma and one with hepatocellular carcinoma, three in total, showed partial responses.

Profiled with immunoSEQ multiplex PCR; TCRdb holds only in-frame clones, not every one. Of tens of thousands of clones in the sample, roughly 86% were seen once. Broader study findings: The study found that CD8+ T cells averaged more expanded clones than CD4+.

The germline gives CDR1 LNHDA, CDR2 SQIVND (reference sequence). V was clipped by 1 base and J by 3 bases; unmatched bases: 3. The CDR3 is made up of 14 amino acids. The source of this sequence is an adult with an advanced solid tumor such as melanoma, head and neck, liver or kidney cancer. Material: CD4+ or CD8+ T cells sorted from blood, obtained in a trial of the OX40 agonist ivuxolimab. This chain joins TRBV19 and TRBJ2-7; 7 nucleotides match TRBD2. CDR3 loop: CASSIGGSSYEQYF. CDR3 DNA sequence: TGTGCCAGTAGTATAGGCGGGAGTAGCTACGAGCAGTACTTC.